This passage covers 20 T cell receptor beta chains from one sample sequenced in a study of control samples from healthy donors and cancer patients. Libraries were prepared by immunoSEQ multiplex PCR; TCRdb keeps only in-frame clonotypes and omits some of them. The data contain about 54,000 clones, around 95% of them seen just once; the ten biggest clones take up 1.5% to 2%. The specimen sequenced was blood. These receptors came from a woman in her twenties or thirties in good health.

The chain recombines TRBV7-8 with TRBJ2-7; possible D gene TRBD1, 5 bases. The V gene's germline CDR1 is SGHVS and CDR2 FQNEAQ. V was cut by 5 bases and J by 0 bases, with 8 bases left in between. The CDR3 loop spans 13 amino acids. This CDR3 reads CASSPGHSYEQYF. CDR3 DNA: TGTGCCAGCAGCCCTGGACACTCCTACGAGCAGTACTTC.

The V gene is TRBV11-2, the J gene TRBJ2-1; D gene unclear. Trimming stripped 0 bases from V and 5 bases from J, with 5 bases between. The germline gives CDR1 SGHAT, CDR2 FQNNGV. This CDR3 has 13 residues. CDR3 sequence reads: CASSLEVDNEQFF. CDR3 nucleotides: TGTGCCAGCAGCTTAGAGGTAGACAATGAGCAGTTCTTC.

This chain connects TRBV6-6 to TRBJ2-2, with D unresolved. Trimming left V 0 bases short and J 1 base short, with 6 bases between. The CDR3 extends over 15 amino acids. Germline V gives CDR1 MNHNY, CDR2 SVGAGI (reference sequence). The DNA of the CDR3 is TGTGCCAGCAGTTACTCAGCCGAGAACACCGGGGAGCTGTTTTTT. This sequence encodes CASSYSAENTGELFF.

This chain's CDR3 is CASSLIAGSSYNEQFF. As DNA, the CDR3 is TGTGCCAGCAGCCTGATAGCGGGGAGCTCCTACAATGAGCAGTTCTTC. The rearrangement links TRBV5-6 to TRBJ2-1, with TRBD2 identical over 8 bases. V trimming: 4 bases; J trimming: 0 bases; junction bases outside the gene matches: 6. CDR3 length: 16 residues. Germline assignment: CDR1 SGHDT and CDR2 YYEEEE.

The CDR3 DNA reads TGTGCCAGCAGCTTGAAGGACAGGGGGTGGGAGACCCAGTACTTC. This translates into CASSLKDRGWETQYF. This chain uses TRBV5-8 with TRBJ2-5, with 10 bases fitting TRBD1. The germline gives CDR1 SGHTS, CDR2 YDEGEE. The trim removed 1 base at V and 5 bases at J, leaving 5 bases unmatched. The CDR3 is 15 amino acids.

The CDR3 sequence is CAIRDEARGLSNSPLHF. The CDR3 bases are TGTGCCATCAGGGACGAGGCTCGGGGCCTTTCAAATTCACCCCTCCACTTT. The genes are TRBV10-3 and TRBJ1-6, with D possibly matching TRBD1 (5 bases). There are 17 residues in the CDR3. V was cut by 6 bases and J by 7 bases, with 22 bases left in between. CDR1 and CDR2 (germline): ENHRY, SYGVKD.

The V call is TRBV10-1, the J call TRBJ2-5; TRBD1 aligns across 8 bases. Germline V gene data show CDR1 as WNHNN and CDR2 as SYGVQD (reference sequence). J gave up 1 base and V 9 bases, and 4 bases lay outside the gene matches. This CDR3 is 13 amino acids long. As DNA, the CDR3 is TGCGCCAGAGGACAGGGCGTCCAAGAGACCCAGTACTTC. Translation gives CARGQGVQETQYF.

CDR3 coding DNA: TGTGCCAGCAGCTTTTTCGGCGGGGAGCTGTTTTTT. It codes for CASSFFGGELFF. V and J are TRBV11-1 and TRBJ2-2; D ambiguous. The V gene's germline CDR1 is SGHAT and CDR2 FQDESV (reference sequence). Trimming pared 3 bases from V and 7 bases from J, leaving 6 bases between. The CDR3 consists of 12 residues.

The rearrangement uses TRBV7-2 and TRBJ1-6, with 7 bases lining up with TRBD1. The CDR3 is made up of 17 amino acids. The V gene's germline CDR1 is SGHTA and CDR2 FQGNSA. The V and J ends lost 0 bases and 7 bases, in that order; junction bases with no gene match: 9. CDR3 DNA sequence: TGTGCCAGCAGCTTAGCGAGACAGGGCAGAGTCAATTCACCCCTCCACTTT. Protein: CASSLARQGRVNSPLHF.

J is TRBJ2-4 and V is TRBV6-5; D call uncertain. This CDR3 comprises 14 residues. Germline values: CDR1 MNHEY, CDR2 SVGAGI. V lost 8 bases to trimming and J lost 7 bases, with 18 bases between them. In DNA form, the CDR3 reads TGTGCCAGCGGTAACTCGGGCTCGTTCAACATTCAGTACTTC. It encodes CASGNSGSFNIQYF.

The chain is built from TRBV15 and TRBJ2-1; D may correspond to TRBD1 or TRBD2 (5 bases each). CDR3 size: 13 residues. Germline CDR1 is LNHNV and CDR2 is YYDKDF (reference sequence). The V and J ends lost 7 bases and 9 bases respectively, with 16 bases between them. Here the CDR3 reads CATKESGTIEQFF. In DNA form, the CDR3 reads TGTGCCACCAAGGAGTCGGGGACCATTGAGCAGTTCTTC. The variable domain in full, with the rest retrieved from reference TRBV15 and TRBJ2-1, is DAMVIQNPRYQVTQFGKPVTLSCSQTLNHNVMYWYQQKSSQAPKLLFHYYDKDFNNEADTPDNFQSRRPNTSFCFLDIRSPGLGDTAMYLCATKESGTIEQFFGPGTRLTVL.

This clone has just one count. The junction does not match germline at one end; this may be a read error. V and J are TRBV28 and TRBJ2-3, with TRBD2 matching 8 bases. The CDR3 contains 17 residues. Germline V gene lookup returns CDR1 MDHEN and CDR2 SYDVKM. As DNA, the CDR3 is TGTGTCAGCAGTTCGAGCGGGAGTGTGTTTGGAACAGATACGCAGTATTTT. It is translated as CVSSSSGSVFGTDTQYF.

This clone has a single count. This sample also contains other DNA sequences that code for the same CDR3. This rearrangement joins TRBV27 to TRBJ1-1; a possible D gene is TRBD1 (5 bases). Germline loops: CDR1 MNHEY, CDR2 SMNVEV (reference sequence). Trimming pared 0 bases from V and 0 bases from J, leaving 8 bases between. The CDR3 consists of 15 residues. As DNA, the CDR3 is TGTGCCAGCAGTTTATCAAGGGGCCTGAACACTGAAGCTTTCTTT. Protein product: CASSLSRGLNTEAFF.

V and J are TRBV12-3 or TRBV12-4 and TRBJ1-1; tentatively, D is TRBD1 (5 bases). The length of the CDR3 is 13 residues. The ends were cut back, 7 bases at V and 1 base at J, with 10 bases in the middle. The CDR3 here is CASKRGQNTEAFF. The CDR3, as DNA: TGTGCCAGCAAGAGGGGCCAGAACACTGAAGCTTTCTTT.

This clone appeared once. The chain recombines TRBV15 with TRBJ2-7; the D is unclear. CDR1 and CDR2 (germline): LNHNV, YYDKDF (reference sequence). The V and J ends lost 0 bases and 0 bases respectively, with 3 bases between them. The CDR3 runs to 13 residues. CDR3 loop: CATSRDRSYEQYF. CDR3 in DNA: TGTGCCACCAGCAGAGACCGCTCCTACGAGCAGTACTTC.

This sequence joins TRBV30 and TRBJ2-7, with 7 bases matching TRBD2. V shed 5 bases, J shed 7 bases, and the junction held 5 bases outside the gene matches. The CDR3 totals 11 residues. Germline V lookup: CDR1 GTSNPN, CDR2 SVGIG (reference sequence). For the CDR3, the DNA is TGTGCCTGGGGGAGGGGTGGGGAGCAGTACTTC. Translating gives CAWGRGGEQYF.

The chain is built from TRBV4-1 and TRBJ2-3, with a weak D call TRBD1 (6 bases). The CDR3 is made up of 16 amino acids. V was shortened by 4 bases and J by 6 bases, with 20 bases between the two germline ends. Germline values: CDR1 MGHRA, CDR2 YSYEKL. The CDR3 DNA follows: TGCGCCAGCAGCCCGAGACAGGCTTTGACGTCGGATACGCAGTATTTT. Translated, it gives CASSPRQALTSDTQYF.

V and J are TRBV6-5 and TRBJ2-5, with D unresolved. Germline V gene sequence: CDR1 MNHEY, CDR2 SVGAGI. The V end lost 6 bases, the J end lost 1 base, and 9 bases lay between the germline ends. The CDR3 covers 13 residues. This CDR3 reads CASSKRIQETQYF. The CDR3 coding sequence is TGTGCCAGCAGCAAGAGGATCCAAGAGACCCAGTACTTC.

This chain connects TRBV6-6 to TRBJ1-5, with D possibly being TRBD1 (5 bases). V lost 6 bases to trimming and J lost 5 bases, with 11 bases between them. The germline CDR1 and CDR2 sequences are MNHNY and SVGAGI (reference sequence). CDR3 size: 13 residues. The CDR3 region is CASSPRGDQPQHF. In nucleotides, the CDR3 is TGTGCCAGCAGCCCCCGGGGGGATCAGCCCCAGCATTTT.

The V call is TRBV7-2, the J call TRBJ2-1, with D perhaps TRBD1 (5 bases). The CDR3 sequence is 15 residues long. CDR1 and CDR2 (germline): SGHTA, FQGNSA. The V and J ends lost 4 bases and 0 bases respectively, with 10 bases between them. This chain's CDR3 is CASSSRQSSYNEQFF. The CDR3 DNA reads TGTGCCAGCAGCTCCCGACAGAGCTCCTACAATGAGCAGTTCTTC.